This T cell receptor (beta chain) was captured by sequencing in a study of blood T cell repertoires in COVID-19. About the study: COVID-19 samples from acute and convalescent phases originated in the United States, Italy and Spain. Sources were T cells, B-cell-depleted T cells, or PBMCs; the material itself was cDNA or gDNA.

J lost 5 bases, V lost 0 bases, and 9 bases had no gene match. Germline V CDR1 and CDR2: SGHDN, FVKESK. The CDR3 totals 17 residues. This clone showed up just once. Per the original data handling: The assay estimated nucleated cells by amplifying reference gene primers. Sequencing used immunoSEQ multiplex PCR; TCRdb keeps in-frame clones, though not all of them. For V, J and clone size, that table is used; D and trimming come from the DNA. The sample lists under 95,000 clones, about 90% seen once, with just under 4% in the top ten. What was sequenced was peripheral blood. The rearrangement uses TRBV14 and TRBJ2-1; 8 nucleotides agree with TRBD2. The clonotype originates from a woman in her fifties or sixties in a cohort sampled during active COVID-19. The CDR3: CASSQEYGTRFDNEQFF. CDR3 nucleotide sequence: TGTGCCAGCAGCCAAGAATACGGGACTAGGTTTGACAATGAGCAGTTCTTC.